This T cell receptor beta chain came from a study of blood T cell repertoires in COVID-19. Overall study context: PBMCs, B-cell-depleted T cells, or T cells were the source of the cDNA or gDNA that made up the material.

About this clone itself: A read error may account for a junction end that differs from germline.

CDR1 and CDR2 from the germline V gene are MNHEY and SMNVEV (reference sequence). The CDR3 length is 16 residues. Produced via immunoSEQ multiplex PCR; TCRdb's table is partial and in-frame only. The repertoire has tens of thousands of clones, nearly 80% of them found once; the top ten carry more than 45%. The V gene is TRBV27, the J gene TRBJ2-3, with TRBD2 matching 14 bases. Sequencing was carried out using peripheral blood. This TCR came from a human donor in a cohort sampled during active COVID-19. The CDR3 region has the DNA TGTGTCAGCGGGAGACTAGCGGGAGGGCCACCCTCCACGCAGTATTTT. Translating gives CVSGRLAGGPPSTQYF.